A single sample gave rise to the 24 T cell receptor beta chains below, sequenced in a study of cytomegalovirus exposure and HLA in healthy donors. A multiplex PCR was run with 60 Vbeta primers and 13 Jbeta primers. Measured with immunoSEQ multiplex PCR; TCRdb has only the in-frame clones, and not every one. The sample has approximately 200,000 clones, 79% seen once. Input material: PBMCs. These receptors were taken from a woman between 25 and 40 years old in good health and CMV-seropositive.

The chain carries TRBV2 and TRBJ2-3, with a weak D call TRBD1 (6 bases). There are 15 residues in the CDR3. V was trimmed by 1 base and J by 6 bases, leaving 14 bases between them. Looked up from germline, CDR1 is SNHLY and CDR2 is FYNNEI. The DNA of the CDR3 is TGTGCCAGCAGTGAAGGGGGAGTGGGGGCGGATACGCAGTATTTT. It encodes CASSEGGVGADTQYF.

The chain combines TRBV10-3 with TRBJ2-2, with 8 bases fitting TRBD1. Germline values: CDR1 ENHRY, CDR2 SYGVKD. The CDR3 is 13 residues long. J was trimmed by 5 bases and V by 6 bases; bases with no gene match: 2. Written as DNA, the CDR3 is TGTGCCATCAGGGACAGGGATACCGGGGAGCTGTTTTTT. Its translation is CAIRDRDTGELFF.

The rearrangement uses TRBV10-3 and TRBJ1-4; possible D gene TRBD1, 6 bases. The V gene lost 2 bases and the J gene lost 4 bases, with 14 bases spanning the gap. In germline, CDR1 is ENHRY, CDR2 SYGVKD. CDR3 size: 16 residues. The CDR3 here is CAISETGKGGNEKLFF. CDR3 nucleotide sequence: TGTGCCATCAGTGAGACAGGGAAAGGGGGTAATGAAAAACTGTTTTTT.

J is TRBJ1-2 and V is TRBV10-3; 7 bases are shared with TRBD1. CDR3 length: 14 residues. Germline loops: CDR1 ENHRY, CDR2 SYGVKD. After removal of 4 bases from V and 4 bases from J, the junction contained 6 bases not matched to a gene. CDR3 residues: CAISVGTEAYGYTF. The CDR3 DNA sequence: TGTGCCATCAGTGTCGGGACAGAAGCCTATGGCTACACCTTC.

The J gene is TRBJ2-2, the V gene TRBV9; no firm D call. This CDR3 has 14 amino acids. CDR1 is SGDLS, CDR2 YYNGEE, per germline. Trimming left V 4 bases short and J 2 bases short, with 9 bases between. The CDR3 region is CASSPRLNTGELFF. CDR3 bases: TGTGCCAGCAGCCCCCGACTTAACACCGGGGAGCTGTTTTTT.

In this sample, this clone turned up once. This chain joins TRBV18 and TRBJ2-3; a weak D match, TRBD2 (7 bases). The germline V and J ends were trimmed by 8 bases and 1 base, with 16 bases remaining between them. Germline V CDR1 and CDR2: KGHSH, LQKENI. The CDR3 runs to 15 residues. The CDR3 nucleotides are TGTGCCAGCACGAAGGCGGGGGCTGGCACAGATACGCAGTATTTT. Its protein is CASTKAGAGTDTQYF.

The V call is TRBV15, the J call TRBJ2-3; TRBD1 matches at 9 bases. CDR3 size: 15 residues. From germline, CDR1 is LNHNV and CDR2 YYDKDF (reference sequence). The V gene end was trimmed by 4 bases and the J gene end by 7 bases; junction bases not matched to a gene: 9. The CDR3 DNA follows: TGTGCCACCAGCAAACCGGGACAGGGCATCTATACGCAGTATTTT. The encoded protein is CATSKPGQGIYTQYF.

The chain carries TRBV5-1 and TRBJ1-1; possibly TRBD1 for D (5 bases). Germline loops: CDR1 SGHRS, CDR2 YFSETQ. This CDR3 region has 11 residues. The V end was cut by 5 bases, the J end by 11 bases, with 13 bases between. CDR3 nucleotide sequence: TGCGCCAGCAGGTTAGGGGATACGGCTTTCTTT. Amino acids: CASRLGDTAFF. Combining the CDR3 with reference TRBV5-1 and TRBJ1-1 gives the whole variable domain KAGVTQTPRYLIKTRGQQVTLSCSPISGHRSVSWYQQTPGQGLQFLFEYFSETQRNKGNFPGRFSGRQFSNSRSEMNVSTLELGDSALYLCASRLGDTAFFGQGTRLTVV.

This chain connects TRBV7-8 to TRBJ2-5, with 8 bases fitting TRBD2. CDR3 size: 18 residues. V lost 2 bases and J lost 5; bases outside the gene matches: 16. Germline V lookup: CDR1 SGHVS, CDR2 FQNEAQ. CDR3 loop: CASSLRRSGLAGRETQYF. The CDR3 nucleotides read TGTGCCAGCAGCTTACGGCGTTCGGGCCTAGCGGGTCGGGAGACCCAGTACTTC.

The genes are TRBV10-3 and TRBJ2-1, with TRBD2 as a possible D gene (6 bases). CDR3 length: 17 amino acids. V gave up 0 bases and J gave up 0 bases, with 12 bases separating them. Germline-derived CDR1 and CDR2 are ENHRY and SYGVKD. The CDR3 sequence is CAISESTEGSSYNEQFF. The CDR3 coding sequence is TGTGCCATCAGTGAGTCCACGGAGGGGAGCTCCTACAATGAGCAGTTCTTC.

This clone was counted between two and nine times. The J gene is TRBJ1-1, the V gene TRBV5-1; D is ambiguous. Germline assignment: CDR1 SGHRS and CDR2 YFSETQ. The CDR3 spans 14 residues. Trimming took 0 bases from V and 4 from J, leaving 10 bases between them. Written as DNA, the CDR3 is TGCGCCAGCAGCTTGGCTGCGAGGCCCACTGAAGCTTTCTTT. It encodes CASSLAARPTEAFF.

The rearrangement joins TRBV11-3 to TRBJ2-7, with 7 bases lining up with TRBD1. Germline loops: CDR1 SGHNT, CDR2 YENEEA. J lost 1 base, V lost 4 bases, and 4 bases had no gene match. This CDR3 is built from 14 residues. The CDR3 loop is CASSSRGQSYEQYF. The CDR3 DNA follows: TGTGCCAGCAGCTCGAGGGGACAGTCCTACGAGCAGTACTTC.

V and J are TRBV29-1 and TRBJ1-1; D remains unclear. Per germline, CDR1 SQVTM and CDR2 ANQGSEA. The length of the CDR3 is 10 residues. The V end was cut by 5 bases, the J end by 4 bases, with 5 bases between. This CDR3 is CSVYFTEAFF. In DNA form, the CDR3 reads TGCAGCGTTTACTTCACTGAAGCTTTCTTT.

The chain couples TRBV27 to TRBJ2-6; no clear D. CDR3 size: 17 residues. Germline CDR1 reads MNHEY; CDR2 reads SMNVEV (reference sequence). Trimming cost V 2 bases and J 3 bases, with 14 bases left between them. CDR3 in DNA: TGTGCCAGCAGTTTAGCAGGTTCCCTCGGTGGGGCCAACGTCCTGACTTTC. Translation gives CASSLAGSLGGANVLTF.

The chain recombines TRBV5-6 with TRBJ2-3, with D possibly being TRBD2 (5 bases). The CDR3 contains 14 residues. The V gene lost 2 bases and the J gene lost 0 bases, with 7 bases spanning the gap. In germline, CDR1 is SGHDT, CDR2 YYEEEE. The CDR3 DNA reads TGTGCCAGCAGCTTCGGACTGAGCACAGATACGCAGTATTTT. Translated: CASSFGLSTDTQYF.

J is TRBJ2-7 and V is TRBV29-1; 7 bases fit TRBD1. This CDR3 has 14 residues. The V segment lost 4 bases and the J segment 0 bases; nucleotides outside the gene matches: 6. From germline, CDR1 is SQVTM and CDR2 ANQGSEA. CDR3 residues: CSVVLGQDSYEQYF. In DNA, the CDR3 is TGCAGCGTTGTGCTAGGACAGGACTCCTACGAGCAGTACTTC.

Comments on this clone: The same CDR3 arises from other DNA sequences in this sample as well. The chain recombines TRBV6-5 with TRBJ2-3; possible D gene TRBD2, 5 bases. Trimming removed 3 bases from V and 8 bases from J, with 21 bases in between. The CDR3 extends over 16 amino acids. From germline, CDR1 is MNHEY and CDR2 SVGAGI. CDR3 loop: CASSYKREFLMGTQYF. DNA for the CDR3: TGTGCCAGCAGTTATAAGAGGGAGTTTCTTATGGGTACGCAGTATTTT.

The rearrangement joins TRBV5-4 to TRBJ2-3; no reliable D call. The CDR3 is 13 residues long. Germline lookup yields CDR1 SGHNT and CDR2 YYREEE (reference sequence). Trimming took off 4 bases at V and 2 bases at J, with 8 bases between the two ends. CDR3: CASSRRITDTQYF. The CDR3 nucleotides are TGTGCCAGCAGCCGCAGGATCACAGATACGCAGTATTTT.

A few counts support this clone. The chain joins TRBV6-5 to TRBJ1-5, with D possibly TRBD1 on 5 matching bases. This CDR3 spans 14 amino acids. Germline loops: CDR1 MNHEY, CDR2 SVGAGI. The V and J ends lost 0 bases and 5 bases respectively, with 8 bases between them. CDR3 DNA: TGTGCCAGCAGTTACTCGCAGGGCTATCAGCCCCAGCATTTT. It specifies CASSYSQGYQPQHF.

The chain has TRBV6-5 and TRBJ2-7; a possible D gene is TRBD2 (6 bases). V was trimmed by 0 bases and J by 6 bases, leaving 15 bases between them. Germline V gene data show CDR1 as MNHEY and CDR2 as SVGAGI. This CDR3 is built from 15 residues. The CDR3 nucleotides read TGTGCCAGCAGTTACTCTTGGGCAGGGAGGAGCGAGCAGTACTTC. Protein product: CASSYSWAGRSEQYF.

This chain links TRBV7-6 with TRBJ2-2, with TRBD2 matching 8 bases. The CDR3 loop spans 14 amino acids. Germline CDR1 is SGHVS and CDR2 is FNYEAQ. After removal of 5 bases from V and 7 bases from J, the junction contained 6 bases not matched to a gene. The CDR3 spells CASSLVSGSGELFF. The DNA for the CDR3 is TGTGCCAGCAGCCTAGTCAGCGGGAGCGGGGAGCTGTTTTTT.

This rearrangement joins TRBV5-1 to TRBJ1-4; a possible D gene is TRBD1 (5 bases). Trimming took off 4 bases at V and 1 base at J, with 11 bases between the two ends. The CDR3 spans 15 residues. Germline lookup yields CDR1 SGHRS and CDR2 YFSETQ. In nucleotides, the CDR3 is TGCGCCAGCAGCCTGATGGGGCAAACTAATGAAAAACTGTTTTTT. Amino acids: CASSLMGQTNEKLFF.

The chain combines TRBV9 with TRBJ1-1; possibly TRBD1 for D (5 bases). There are 14 residues in the CDR3. V was pared by 0 bases and J by 10 bases, with 16 bases between. CDR1 is SGDLS, CDR2 YYNGEE, per germline. In DNA form, the CDR3 reads TGTGCCAGCAGCGTAGCGCAGGGAAAGGATGTAGCTTTCTTT. Protein sequence: CASSVAQGKDVAFF.

This clone occurred once. V is TRBV6-5 and J is TRBJ2-3; D is possibly TRBD2 (6 bases). This CDR3 is 11 amino acids long. CDR1 and CDR2 from the germline V gene are MNHEY and SVGAGI. Deletions cut 7 bases from V and 6 bases from J, with 8 bases between. As DNA, the CDR3 is TGTGCCAGCACACGGGGGGATACGCAGTATTTT. This sequence encodes CASTRGDTQYF.